This is a list of T cell receptor beta chains from one sample in a study of blood T cell repertoires in COVID-19. Clones were read by immunoSEQ multiplex PCR, and TCRdb kept only the in-frame ones, dropping some. This sample has about 280,000 clones, with roughly nine tenths found just once. The sample consisted of PBMCs or T cells enriched from blood (not recorded which). The source of these receptors is a woman between 40 and 50 years old who had recovered from COVID-19. Each CDR3 is given with its conserved first and last residue. D genes are given only for firm matches. Clone size, where shown, is once, few, many, or a class for clones that have expanded.

clone_size j_call d_call v_call cdr3_nt cdr3_aa
NA TRBJ1-5 TRBD1 TRBV30 TGTGCCTGGGGGAGACAGGGTCTTTTGCCCCAGCATTTT CAWGRQGLLPQHF
NA TRBJ2-7 TRBD1 TRBV5-1 TGCGCCAGCAGCTTTGGGACAGGACCCTACGAGCAGTACTTC CASSFGTGPYEQYF
NA TRBJ1-2 NA TRBV15 TGTGCCACCAGCAAGGGGGACTATGGCTACACCTTC CATSKGDYGYTF
NA TRBJ1-6 NA TRBV29-1 TGCAGCGTTGCGACAGTTCCCAATTCACCCCTCCACTTT CSVATVPNSPLHF
once TRBJ2-1 TRBD2 TRBV9 TGTGCCAGCAGCGCGACTAGCGGGAGGACGAATGAGCAGTTCTTC CASSATSGRTNEQFF
NA TRBJ2-7 TRBD1 TRBV9 TGTGCCAGCAGCGAGGGACAGGGTTACGAGCAGTACTTC CASSEGQGYEQYF
NA TRBJ2-5 NA TRBV7-2 TGTGCCAGCAGCGCGAGAGGTGATGAGACCCAGTACTTC CASSARGDETQYF
NA TRBJ2-2 TRBD1 TRBV19 TGTGCCAGTAGCTGGGGGACAGGGTTGACCGGGGAGCTGTTTTTT CASSWGTGLTGELFF
NA TRBJ1-2 NA TRBV28 TGTGCCAGCAGTCCGACAGTTGCCTATGGCTACACCTTC CASSPTVAYGYTF
NA TRBJ1-3 TRBD1 TRBV4-1 TGCGCCAGCAGCCAAGTCGGGACAGGGGCAAGGGCTGGAAACACCATATATTTT CASSQVGTGARAGNTIYF
NA TRBJ2-7 TRBD2 TRBV7-6 TGTGCCAGCAGCTTAGATGGCGGGAGACCCGCCGAGCAGTACTTC CASSLDGGRPAEQYF
NA TRBJ1-2 NA TRBV6-4 TGTGCCAGCAGTGACACCGGCGGCGCCGTTTCAGGCTACACCTTC CASSDTGGAVSGYTF
NA TRBJ2-5 NA TRBV7-7 TGTGCTAGCAGCTCCACAGGTTACGGAGAGACCCAGTACTTC CASSSTGYGETQYF
NA TRBJ1-3 NA TRBV7-2 TGTGCCAGCAGCTTAGGTTTTCAGGGCTCTGGAAACACCATATATTTT CASSLGFQGSGNTIYF
NA TRBJ1-1 TRBD1 TRBV4-3 TGCGCCAGCAGCCAAGGACAGGGGGCGGTGAACACTGAAGCTTTCTTT CASSQGQGAVNTEAFF
NA TRBJ2-7 TRBD1 TRBV28 TGTGCCAGCAGACCTACCGGGACAGGGTCCTACGAGCAGTACTTC CASRPTGTGSYEQYF
NA TRBJ2-3 NA TRBV18 TGTGCCAGCTCACCCACGAGAACAGATACGCAGTATTTT CASSPTRTDTQYF
NA TRBJ1-5 TRBD1 TRBV18 TGTGCCAGCTCACCAGGGACAGCTGACAATCAGCCCCAGCATTTT CASSPGTADNQPQHF